What follows are 31 T cell receptor beta chains derived from one specimen sequenced in a study of cytomegalovirus exposure and HLA in healthy donors. Both 60 Vbeta primers and 13 Jbeta primers went into the PCR. Only in-frame clones appear in the TCRdb table, and some are missing; sequencing was by immunoSEQ multiplex PCR. The sample has around 140,000 clones, roughly 80% seen once. The sequenced sample was PBMCs. The receptors come from a woman aged 45 to 65 in good health and CMV-seropositive.

This clone was counted only a few times. The chain is built from TRBV19 and TRBJ1-5; 8 bases match TRBD1. The germline V gene has CDR1 LNHDA and CDR2 SQIVND (reference sequence). V shed 6 bases and J 0 bases; nucleotides not matched to a gene: 7. This CDR3 contains 16 residues. The CDR3, as DNA: TGTGCCAGTAGGAGAGACAGGGGTTTTAGCAATCAGCCCCAGCATTTT. Its protein is CASRRDRGFSNQPQHF.

The chain recombines TRBV6-6 with TRBJ1-1, with TRBD1 matching over 7 bases. After removal of 0 bases from V and 11 bases from J, the junction contained 6 bases not matched to a gene. Germline CDR1 MNHNY, CDR2 SVGAGI (reference sequence). CDR3 length equals 13 residues. CDR3 residues: CASSYSGQDGAFF. In DNA, the CDR3 is TGTGCCAGCAGTTACTCCGGACAGGATGGCGCTTTCTTT.

V gene TRBV28 combines with J gene TRBJ2-3, with D unresolved. The CDR3 length is 12 residues. V dropped 7 bases and J dropped 0 bases, with 5 bases sitting between them. Germline V CDR1 and CDR2: MDHEN, SYDVKM. The CDR3 coding sequence is TGTGCCAGCACAGGCAGCACAGATACGCAGTATTTT. Its translation is CASTGSTDTQYF.

The rearrangement uses TRBV28 and TRBJ1-2, with D possibly TRBD1 on 6 matching bases. The germline gives CDR1 MDHEN, CDR2 SYDVKM. The length of the CDR3 is 11 residues. Trimming pared 3 bases from V and 10 bases from J, leaving 9 bases between. DNA for the CDR3: TGTGCCAGCAGTTTCGGACAGTTCTACACCTTC. Residues: CASSFGQFYTF.

The chain recombines TRBV5-1 with TRBJ2-3; D might be TRBD2 (5 bases). The CDR3 is made up of 15 amino acids. The V gene lost 0 bases and the J gene lost 0 bases, with 8 bases spanning the gap. Germline CDR1 is SGHRS and CDR2 is YFSETQ. The CDR3: CASSLEAVSTDTQYF. The CDR3 bases are TGCGCCAGCAGCTTGGAAGCGGTGAGCACAGATACGCAGTATTTT.

The rearrangement uses TRBV11-2 and TRBJ2-2; no firm D call. V gave up 4 bases and J gave up 3 bases, with 12 bases separating them. CDR1 and CDR2 (germline): SGHAT, FQNNGV. The CDR3 runs 15 residues. The CDR3 here is CASSSYYRDTGELFF. For the CDR3, the DNA is TGTGCCAGCAGCTCCTACTACCGGGACACCGGGGAGCTGTTTTTT.

This sequence joins TRBV28 and TRBJ1-1, with unresolved D. Per germline, CDR1 MDHEN and CDR2 SYDVKM. The CDR3 is 13 amino acids. The V end lost 4 bases, the J end lost 3 bases, and 9 bases lay between the germline ends. The CDR3 loop is CASSSTLHTEAFF. CDR3 nucleotide sequence: TGTGCCAGCAGTTCCACTCTGCACACTGAAGCTTTCTTT.

The chain recombines TRBV5-4 with TRBJ2-7; 10 bases line up with TRBD2. Per the germline V gene, CDR1 is SGHNT and CDR2 is YYREEE (reference sequence). V lost 1 base to trimming and J lost 3 bases; unmatched junction nucleotides: 4. The CDR3 is made up of 15 amino acids. The CDR3: CASSLSTSGIYEQYF. The CDR3 DNA sequence: TGTGCCAGCAGCTTGTCTACTAGCGGGATCTACGAGCAGTACTTC.

J is TRBJ2-7 and V is TRBV11-2, with 7 bases that match TRBD2. The CDR3 runs to 13 residues. The germline V gene has CDR1 SGHAT and CDR2 FQNNGV. Trimming at V came to 5 bases and at J to 2 bases, leaving 3 bases not matched to a gene. The CDR3 sequence is CASSPGLTYEQYF. The CDR3 coding sequence is TGTGCCAGCAGCCCGGGACTAACCTACGAGCAGTACTTC.

This clone turned up a few times. The chain combines TRBV27 with TRBJ2-7; 8 bases match TRBD2. Germline V CDR1 and CDR2: MNHEY, SMNVEV (reference sequence). Germline trimming cut 5 bases from V and 2 bases from J; bases unmatched to any gene: 5. This CDR3 region has 14 residues. The CDR3 protein is CASSLVGGAYEQYF. CDR3 sequence (DNA): TGTGCCAGCAGTCTCGTCGGGGGGGCCTACGAGCAGTACTTC.

This chain uses TRBV5-1 with TRBJ2-7, with D perhaps matching TRBD1 (9 bases). The CDR3 runs to 15 residues. CDR1 is SGHRS, CDR2 YFSETQ, per germline. V was clipped by 4 bases and J by 5 bases, with 19 bases between them. This CDR3 reads CASSREGQGPHEQYF. The CDR3 region has the DNA TGCGCCAGCAGCCGGGAGGGACAGGGACCCCACGAGCAGTACTTC.

The V call is TRBV4-1, the J call TRBJ1-2; 9 bases agree with TRBD1. This CDR3 region has 17 residues. With V trimmed by 0 bases and J by 4 bases, 9 bases remained unmatched. The germline V gene encodes CDR1 MGHRA and CDR2 YSYEKL. CDR3: CASSQDLGQGKSYGYTF. The CDR3 bases are TGCGCCAGCAGCCAAGACTTGGGACAGGGTAAAAGCTATGGCTACACCTTC.

V usage is TRBV29-1 and J usage is TRBJ1-2, with 8 nucleotides matching TRBD1. This CDR3 is 15 amino acids long. V trimming: 0 bases; J trimming: 5 bases; junction bases outside the gene matches: 8. Germline loops: CDR1 SQVTM, CDR2 ANQGSEA. CDR3 sequence: CSVEDPGQGSYGYTF. The CDR3 bases are TGCAGCGTTGAAGATCCAGGACAGGGTTCATATGGCTACACCTTC.

The rearrangement uses TRBV7-3 and TRBJ2-1; the match to TRBD2 covers 7 bases. Per the germline V gene, CDR1 is SGHTA and CDR2 is FQGTGA. V was pared by 0 bases and J by 4 bases, with 3 bases of the junction left unmatched. The CDR3 consists of 15 residues. The CDR3, as DNA: TGTGCCAGCAGCTTAACCAGCGGGACGTACAATGAGCAGTTCTTC. It translates to CASSLTSGTYNEQFF.

The chain employs TRBV19 and TRBJ2-3; TRBD2 is a possible D gene (7 bases). The CDR3 runs to 15 residues. Germline lookup yields CDR1 LNHDA and CDR2 SQIVND (reference sequence). The V gene lost 6 bases and the J gene lost 4 bases, with 17 bases spanning the gap. DNA for the CDR3: TGTGCCAGTAGCATCCGGGGAGGGGGGCCAGATACGCAGTATTTT. It specifies CASSIRGGGPDTQYF.

The chain employs TRBV7-2 and TRBJ1-2; 8 positions agree with TRBD1. The CDR3 totals 14 residues. V shed 4 bases and J 4 bases; nucleotides not matched to a gene: 5. Germline lookup yields CDR1 SGHTA and CDR2 FQGNSA. Written as DNA, the CDR3 is TGTGCCAGCAGCTCACAACAGGGGGGCTATGGCTACACCTTC. It translates to CASSSQQGGYGYTF.

The V gene is TRBV5-1, the J gene TRBJ2-1; 10 nucleotides line up with TRBD2. The trim removed 3 bases at V and 8 bases at J, leaving 8 bases unmatched. The CDR3 is made up of 15 amino acids. CDR1 and CDR2 (germline): SGHRS, YFSETQ. The CDR3 reads CASSSGLAPRDEQFF. The DNA of the CDR3 is TGCGCCAGCAGCTCGGGACTAGCGCCACGCGATGAGCAGTTCTTC.

The chain combines TRBV9 with TRBJ1-2, with D uncertain. CDR3 length equals 17 residues. From germline, CDR1 is SGDLS and CDR2 YYNGEE. Trimming removed 3 bases at V and 4 bases at J, with 22 bases between. The DNA of the CDR3 is TGTGCCAGCAGCGCAACTATTCGGCCACCCGAGAGCTATGGCTACACCTTC. It codes for CASSATIRPPESYGYTF.

The chain links TRBV2 to TRBJ2-4, with no clear D. The germline gives CDR1 SNHLY, CDR2 FYNNEI. V was trimmed by 2 bases and J by 12 bases, leaving 23 bases between them. This CDR3 has 16 residues. DNA for the CDR3: TGTGCCAGCAGTGAATGGTCCCAGCCCACGCAAAGGAGTCAGTACTTC. It encodes CASSEWSQPTQRSQYF.

For the CDR3, the DNA is TGTGCCAGCAGTCCCCACAGGGAAAAACTGTTTTTT. Amino acid sequence: CASSPHREKLFF. V and J are TRBV2 and TRBJ1-4; D may be TRBD1 (5 bases). CDR3 length equals 12 residues. Germline-derived CDR1 and CDR2 are SNHLY and FYNNEI. The germline V and J ends were trimmed by 5 bases and 8 bases, with 9 bases remaining between them.

The rearrangement links TRBV11-2 to TRBJ2-2; 8 bases line up with TRBD2. Per germline, CDR1 SGHAT and CDR2 FQNNGV. Losses at the gene ends were 0 bases for V and 0 bases for J; bases not matched to a gene: 9. There are 19 residues in the CDR3. The CDR3 spells CASSLDLWREASNTGELFF. As DNA, the CDR3 is TGTGCCAGCAGCTTAGATCTTTGGCGGGAGGCCTCGAACACCGGGGAGCTGTTTTTT.

The V and J genes are TRBV30 and TRBJ1-1; D may be TRBD1 (5 bases). V was pared by 2 bases and J by 0 bases, with 7 bases between. CDR1 GTSNPN and CDR2 SVGIG come from the germline V gene (reference sequence). The CDR3 length is 13 residues. CDR3 bases: TGTGCCTGGAGTTGGGGGGTGAACACTGAAGCTTTCTTT. Its translation: CAWSWGVNTEAFF.

The chain links TRBV28 to TRBJ2-5; 15 bases map to TRBD2. V shed 6 bases and J 4 bases; nucleotides not matched to a gene: 6. Looked up from germline, CDR1 is MDHEN and CDR2 is SYDVKM. The CDR3 totals 16 residues. The CDR3 region has the DNA TGTGCCAGCAGACCCGGGACTAGCGGGAGGAGAGAGACCCAGTACTTC. It encodes CASRPGTSGRRETQYF.

This clone was counted only a few times. This rearrangement joins TRBV19 to TRBJ2-3; TRBD2 might be the D (7 bases). This CDR3 contains 14 residues. Germline V gene lookup returns CDR1 LNHDA and CDR2 SQIVND (reference sequence). The V end lost 7 bases, the J end lost 5 bases, and 16 bases lay between the germline ends. Written as DNA, the CDR3 is TGTGCCAGTAAGGAGGGGGGGTCTGTAGATACGCAGTATTTT. Its translation: CASKEGGSVDTQYF.

In this sample, this clone turned up a few times. This sequence joins TRBV4-1 and TRBJ1-6; 8 positions match TRBD1. CDR3 size: 13 residues. The trim removed 5 bases at V and 9 bases at J, leaving 3 bases unmatched. Germline-derived CDR1 and CDR2 are MGHRA and YSYEKL. CDR3 sequence: CASSLDRASPLHF. CDR3 nucleotide sequence: TGCGCCAGCAGCTTGGACAGGGCTTCACCCCTCCACTTT.

This chain connects TRBV9 to TRBJ1-5; 7 nucleotides line up with TRBD1. V was clipped by 0 bases and J by 3 bases; unmatched bases: 12. This CDR3 is built from 18 residues. Germline-derived CDR1 and CDR2 are SGDLS and YYNGEE. The CDR3 sequence: CASSVGVKGAIFNQPQHF. CDR3 nucleotide sequence: TGTGCCAGCAGCGTAGGGGTAAAGGGGGCGATTTTCAATCAGCCCCAGCATTTT.

V and J are TRBV18 and TRBJ1-5, with D hard to call. Looked up from germline, CDR1 is KGHSH and CDR2 is LQKENI. Trimming stripped 6 bases from V and 6 bases from J, with 12 bases between. CDR3 size: 13 residues. The CDR3: CASSGDIPQPQHF. As DNA, the CDR3 is TGTGCCAGCTCCGGTGACATTCCTCAGCCCCAGCATTTT. Supplemented by reference TRBV18 and TRBJ1-5, the full variable domain reads NAGVMQNPRHLVRRRGQEARLRCSPMKGHSHVYWYRQLPEEGLKFMVYLQKENIIDESGMPKERFSAEFPKEGPSILRIQQVVRGDSAAYFCASSGDIPQPQHFGDGTRLSIL.

V is TRBV23-1 and J is TRBJ2-4; tentative D call: TRBD1 (6 bases). TRBV23-1 is recorded as an ORF, its role being uncertain. Deletions cut 1 base from V and 1 base from J, with 8 bases between. This CDR3 is 15 amino acids long. DNA of the CDR3: TGCGCCAGCAGTCAATGTCAGGGGGCCAAAAACATTCAGTACTTC. As protein: CASSQCQGAKNIQYF.

The rearrangement links TRBV19 to TRBJ2-3; a possible D gene is TRBD2 (5 bases). The CDR3 consists of 16 residues. Trimming took 5 bases from V and 0 from J, leaving 15 bases between them. Germline V gene sequence: CDR1 LNHDA, CDR2 SQIVND (reference sequence). CDR3: CASSVRGGYSTDTQYF. CDR3 nucleotides: TGTGCCAGTAGTGTCCGTGGCGGGTATAGCACAGATACGCAGTATTTT.

The chain employs TRBV28 and TRBJ1-4; D perhaps matches TRBD1 (5 bases). V lost 2 bases, J lost 4 bases, and 11 bases lay in between. Germline CDR1 MDHEN, CDR2 SYDVKM. This CDR3 comprises 15 residues. The CDR3 DNA sequence: TGTGCCAGCAGTTTAAATCCAGGGAATAATGAAAAACTGTTTTTT. Translating gives CASSLNPGNNEKLFF.

This chain links TRBV23-1 with TRBJ2-7; the match to TRBD2 covers 7 bases. TRBV23-1 is sorted into the ORF group, with uncertain function. V was pared by 4 bases and J by 2 bases, with 14 bases of the junction left unmatched. This CDR3 region has 17 residues. The CDR3 region has the DNA TGCGCCAGCAGTCCCCGCAAGCCTAGCGGAGGGGCCTACGAGCAGTACTTC. It is translated as CASSPRKPSGGAYEQYF.